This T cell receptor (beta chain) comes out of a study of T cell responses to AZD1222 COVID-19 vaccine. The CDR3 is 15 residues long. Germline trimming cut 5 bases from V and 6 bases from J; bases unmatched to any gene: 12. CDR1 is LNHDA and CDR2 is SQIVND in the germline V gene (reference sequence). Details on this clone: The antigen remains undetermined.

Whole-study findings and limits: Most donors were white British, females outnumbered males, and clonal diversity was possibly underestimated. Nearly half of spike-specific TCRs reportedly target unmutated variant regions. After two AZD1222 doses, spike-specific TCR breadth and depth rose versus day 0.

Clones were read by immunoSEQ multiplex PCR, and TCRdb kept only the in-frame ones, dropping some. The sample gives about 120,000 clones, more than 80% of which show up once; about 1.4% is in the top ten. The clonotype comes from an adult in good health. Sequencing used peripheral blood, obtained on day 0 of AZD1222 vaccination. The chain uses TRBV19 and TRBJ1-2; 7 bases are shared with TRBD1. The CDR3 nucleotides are TGTGCCAGTAGTCCGAACTTCAGGGGGGGGGATGGCTACACCTTC. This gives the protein CASSPNFRGGDGYTF.